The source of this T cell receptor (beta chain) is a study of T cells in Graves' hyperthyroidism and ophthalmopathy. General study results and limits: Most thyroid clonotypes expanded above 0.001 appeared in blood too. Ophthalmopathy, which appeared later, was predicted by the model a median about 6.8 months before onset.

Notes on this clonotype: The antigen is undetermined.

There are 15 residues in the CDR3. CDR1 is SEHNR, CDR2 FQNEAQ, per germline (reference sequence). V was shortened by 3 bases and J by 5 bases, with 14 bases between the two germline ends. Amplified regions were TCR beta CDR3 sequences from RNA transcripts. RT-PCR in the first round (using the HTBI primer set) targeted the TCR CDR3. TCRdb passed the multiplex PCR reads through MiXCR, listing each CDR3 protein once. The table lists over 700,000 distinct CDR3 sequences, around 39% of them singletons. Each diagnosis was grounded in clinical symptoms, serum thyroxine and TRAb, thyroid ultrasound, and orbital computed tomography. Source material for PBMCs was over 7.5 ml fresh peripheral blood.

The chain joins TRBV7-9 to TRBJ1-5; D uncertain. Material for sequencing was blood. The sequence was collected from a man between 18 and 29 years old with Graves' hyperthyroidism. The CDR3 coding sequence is TGTGCCAGCAGCTTGGAGGCACCACTGGATCAGCCCCAGCATTTT. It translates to CASSLEAPLDQPQHF. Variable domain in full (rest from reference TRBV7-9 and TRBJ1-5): DTGVSQNPRHKITKRGQNVTFRCDPISEHNRLYWYRQTLGQGPEFLTYFQNEAQLEKSRLLSDRFSAERPKGSFSTLEIQRTEQGDSAMYLCASSLEAPLDQPQHFGDGTRLSIL.